This T cell receptor (beta chain) was identified during a study of OX40 agonist ivuxolimab in advanced cancers. Whole-study context: Three patients got partial responses; one had hepatocellular carcinoma and two had cutaneous melanoma.

This CDR3 is 14 amino acids long. V was pared by 3 bases and J by 4 bases, with 4 bases of the junction left unmatched. The V gene's germline CDR1 is SEHNR and CDR2 FQNEAQ (reference sequence). Remarks on this clone: The sample contains more than one DNA sequence encoding this CDR3.

Libraries were prepared by immunoSEQ multiplex PCR; TCRdb keeps only in-frame clonotypes and omits some of them. The data show 55,000 to 70,000 clones, 70% to 90% seen once. The chain uses TRBV7-9 and TRBJ2-5; 8 nucleotides agree with TRBD2. The starting material was CD4+ or CD8+ T cells sorted from blood, obtained in a trial of the OX40 agonist ivuxolimab. This TCR derives from an adult with an advanced solid tumor such as melanoma, head and neck, liver or kidney cancer. DNA for the CDR3: TGTGCCAGCAGCTTCGGGGGGGGCAGAGAGACCCAGTACTTC. Translated, it gives CASSFGGGRETQYF.